This T cell receptor beta chain was identified in a study of T-cell memory formation after mild COVID-19. Study as a whole: Largely donor-specific sequence clusters came from a couple of donors. Study results and caveats: Memory cells collected pre-infection included some clones that later responded, suggesting cross-reactive memory joined. From day 15 to 85, contracting clones were balanced between CD4 and CD8, whereas later expanders leaned toward CD4+.

Comment on this clonotype: The target antigen is unknown.

TCRdb reanalysed the 5' RACE reads using MiXCR and keeps one entry per CDR3 protein. The sample records tens of thousands of distinct CDR3 sequences, roughly 6.1% being singletons. CDR1 and CDR2 from the germline V gene are MNHNS and SASEGT. The CDR3 is made up of 14 amino acids. J lost 5 bases, V lost 6 bases, and 5 bases had no gene match. The sequenced sample was PBMCs or a T cell subset sorted from them (not recorded which). The TCR was taken from an adult who had mild COVID-19 (a few samples of this study predate the infection). Cell type and time point are not known. This chain uses TRBV6-1 with TRBJ1-1; 11 bases are a match to TRBD1. This chain's CDR3 is CASRGQGARTEAFF. Written as DNA, the CDR3 is TGTGCCAGCAGAGGACAGGGGGCTAGAACTGAAGCTTTCTTT.